These 15 T cell receptor beta chains came from one sample sequenced in a study of blood T cell repertoires in COVID-19. Method: immunoSEQ multiplex PCR; TCRdb's copy keeps in-frame clones and lacks some. The sample lists tens of thousands of clones; 83% were seen once. The sample consisted of peripheral blood. The origin of the receptors is a woman aged 80 or over with acute or convalescent COVID-19.

The chain uses TRBV20-1 and TRBJ1-2; 11 bases line up with TRBD1. The V segment lost 6 bases and the J segment 8 bases; nucleotides outside the gene matches: 2. The CDR3 is 11 amino acids. Germline CDR1 DFQATT, CDR2 SNEGSKA (reference sequence). The CDR3 coding sequence is TGCAGTGCGGACAGGGGGCTAGGCTACACCTTC. This codes for CSADRGLGYTF.

V gene TRBV9 combines with J gene TRBJ2-1; TRBD2 agrees at 7 bases. The CDR3 length is 15 residues. Germline CDR1 SGDLS, CDR2 YYNGEE. Unmatched junction bases numbered 9, after V lost 1 base and J lost 8 bases. CDR3 loop: CASSVMAGAIYEQFF. DNA for the CDR3: TGTGCCAGCAGCGTAATGGCGGGAGCTATTTATGAGCAGTTCTTC.

The chain employs TRBV11-2 and TRBJ2-1, with D possibly being TRBD1 (5 bases). Germline V gene sequence: CDR1 SGHAT, CDR2 FQNNGV. V was clipped by 3 bases and J by 0 bases, with 9 bases between them. This CDR3 has 15 amino acids. Here the CDR3 DNA reads TGTGCCAGCAGCTTGGGGCCAGGCTCCTACAATGAGCAGTTCTTC. It specifies CASSLGPGSYNEQFF. Combining the CDR3 with reference TRBV11-2 and TRBJ2-1 gives the whole variable domain EAGVAQSPRYKIIEKRQSVAFWCNPISGHATLYWYQQILGQGPKLLIQFQNNGVVDDSQLPKDRFSAERLKGVDSTLKIQPAKLEDSAVYLCASSLGPGSYNEQFFGPGTRLTVL.

On this clone: An end of the junction differs from the germline gene, which may be a read error. This chain connects TRBV20-1 to TRBJ1-2; unclear D gene. CDR1 DFQATT and CDR2 SNEGSKA come from the germline V gene (reference sequence). This CDR3 is built from 11 residues. Written as DNA, the CDR3 is TGCAGTGCTAGAGCCCCCGGACTCTTCTACTTC. Encoded protein: CSARAPGLFYF.

The chain recombines TRBV5-6 with TRBJ2-2; D not resolved. V was shortened by 2 bases and J by 0 bases, with 5 bases between the two germline ends. The length of the CDR3 is 14 residues. Germline CDR1 and CDR2: SGHDT and YYEEEE. The CDR3, as DNA: TGTGCCAGCAGCTTCGAGTCGAACACCGGGGAGCTGTTTTTT. It is translated as CASSFESNTGELFF.

This CDR3 is CASSFLTDTQYF. The CDR3 DNA follows: TGTGCCAGCAGCTTCCTCACAGATACGCAGTATTTT. The chain recombines TRBV7-2 with TRBJ2-3; D remains unclear. With 3 bases removed from V and 2 bases from J, the gap between germline ends came to 3 bases. CDR3 size: 12 residues. The V gene's germline CDR1 is SGHTA and CDR2 FQGNSA.

This clone appeared a single time. The chain has TRBV7-3 and TRBJ2-1; 9 nucleotides agree with TRBD2. The CDR3 totals 19 residues. Trimming removed 5 bases from V and 0 bases from J; junction bases left unmatched: 14. In germline, CDR1 is SGHTA, CDR2 FQGTGA. CDR3 bases: TGTGCCAGCAGCCCAAGGGCGGGAGGGCCCTTCAGCTCCTACAATGAGCAGTTCTTC. Protein: CASSPRAGGPFSSYNEQFF.

V gene TRBV25-1 combines with J gene TRBJ2-7, with D maybe TRBD1 (5 bases). Trimming shortened V by 2 bases and J by 2 bases, and 19 bases separated the two germline ends. Germline CDR1 and CDR2: MGHDK and SYGVNS. The CDR3 extends over 17 amino acids. CDR3 region: CASSESPQQGGTYEQYF. In DNA form, the CDR3 reads TGTGCCAGCAGTGAAAGCCCCCAGCAGGGTGGCACCTACGAGCAGTACTTC.

This clone was detected once. The V gene is TRBV11-3, the J gene TRBJ2-1; 11 positions agree with TRBD2. CDR1 and CDR2 from the germline V gene are SGHNT and YENEEA. V lost 0 bases and J lost 9; bases outside the gene matches: 13. This CDR3 contains 18 residues. The CDR3 protein is CASSLDVVVSGRAGEQFF. The CDR3 DNA follows: TGTGCCAGCAGCTTAGATGTGGTAGTTAGCGGGAGGGCAGGTGAGCAGTTCTTC.

V gene TRBV9 combines with J gene TRBJ1-6; tentative D call: TRBD1 (6 bases). The germline V gene has CDR1 SGDLS and CDR2 YYNGEE. V was shortened by 0 bases and J by 7 bases, with 11 bases between the two germline ends. The CDR3 runs to 15 residues. In nucleotides, the CDR3 is TGTGCCAGCAGCGTAGTCGACAGGCCAAATTCACCCCTCCACTTT. Its protein is CASSVVDRPNSPLHF. The variable domain in full, with the rest retrieved from reference TRBV9 and TRBJ1-6, is DSGVTQTPKHLITATGQRVTLRCSPRSGDLSVYWYQQSLDQGLQFLIQYYNGEERAKGNILERFSAQQFPDLHSELNLSSLELGDSALYFCASSVVDRPNSPLHFGNGTRLTVT.

The chain employs TRBV5-1 and TRBJ1-4; weak D call: TRBD1 (6 bases). Germline lookup yields CDR1 SGHRS and CDR2 YFSETQ. CDR3 length: 14 amino acids. V was pared by 4 bases and J by 4 bases, with 11 bases between. The CDR3 sequence: CASSQQGLNEKLFF. In nucleotides, the CDR3 is TGCGCCAGCAGCCAACAGGGCCTTAATGAAAAACTGTTTTTT.

This clone has just a few counts. This chain joins TRBV18 and TRBJ2-7, with 10 bases that match TRBD2. Germline V lookup: CDR1 KGHSH, CDR2 LQKENI. The CDR3 is 16 residues long. Trimming took 3 bases from V and 4 from J; bases not matched to a gene: 9. The CDR3 nucleotides are TGTGCCAGCTCACCCCTCCACGCTAGCGGGAGATACGAGCAGTACTTC. Translation: CASSPLHASGRYEQYF.

The V gene is TRBV28, the J gene TRBJ1-1; 9 bases align to TRBD1. V shed 4 bases and J 2 bases; nucleotides not matched to a gene: 5. This CDR3 region has 15 residues. Germline V gives CDR1 MDHEN, CDR2 SYDVKM. For the CDR3, the DNA is TGTGCCAGCAGTTACAACAGGGGGCGAAACACTGAAGCTTTCTTT. This codes for CASSYNRGRNTEAFF.

The chain combines TRBV5-1 with TRBJ1-1; 7 bases match TRBD1. Germline CDR1 is SGHRS and CDR2 is YFSETQ. CDR3 length equals 12 residues. The ends lost 4 bases at V and 6 bases at J; junction bases unmatched: 3. The CDR3 here is CASSDREAEAFF. CDR3 coding DNA: TGCGCCAGCAGCGACAGGGAGGCTGAAGCTTTCTTT.

This chain links TRBV7-9 with TRBJ1-4; D possibly corresponds to TRBD1 (5 bases). Germline V gives CDR1 SEHNR, CDR2 FQNEAQ (reference sequence). Trimming removed 1 base at V and 8 bases at J, with 8 bases between. The CDR3 is made up of 13 amino acids. In DNA form, the CDR3 reads TGTGCCAGCAGCTTAGTAGGGGAAGAAAAACTGTTTTTT. This sequence encodes CASSLVGEEKLFF.